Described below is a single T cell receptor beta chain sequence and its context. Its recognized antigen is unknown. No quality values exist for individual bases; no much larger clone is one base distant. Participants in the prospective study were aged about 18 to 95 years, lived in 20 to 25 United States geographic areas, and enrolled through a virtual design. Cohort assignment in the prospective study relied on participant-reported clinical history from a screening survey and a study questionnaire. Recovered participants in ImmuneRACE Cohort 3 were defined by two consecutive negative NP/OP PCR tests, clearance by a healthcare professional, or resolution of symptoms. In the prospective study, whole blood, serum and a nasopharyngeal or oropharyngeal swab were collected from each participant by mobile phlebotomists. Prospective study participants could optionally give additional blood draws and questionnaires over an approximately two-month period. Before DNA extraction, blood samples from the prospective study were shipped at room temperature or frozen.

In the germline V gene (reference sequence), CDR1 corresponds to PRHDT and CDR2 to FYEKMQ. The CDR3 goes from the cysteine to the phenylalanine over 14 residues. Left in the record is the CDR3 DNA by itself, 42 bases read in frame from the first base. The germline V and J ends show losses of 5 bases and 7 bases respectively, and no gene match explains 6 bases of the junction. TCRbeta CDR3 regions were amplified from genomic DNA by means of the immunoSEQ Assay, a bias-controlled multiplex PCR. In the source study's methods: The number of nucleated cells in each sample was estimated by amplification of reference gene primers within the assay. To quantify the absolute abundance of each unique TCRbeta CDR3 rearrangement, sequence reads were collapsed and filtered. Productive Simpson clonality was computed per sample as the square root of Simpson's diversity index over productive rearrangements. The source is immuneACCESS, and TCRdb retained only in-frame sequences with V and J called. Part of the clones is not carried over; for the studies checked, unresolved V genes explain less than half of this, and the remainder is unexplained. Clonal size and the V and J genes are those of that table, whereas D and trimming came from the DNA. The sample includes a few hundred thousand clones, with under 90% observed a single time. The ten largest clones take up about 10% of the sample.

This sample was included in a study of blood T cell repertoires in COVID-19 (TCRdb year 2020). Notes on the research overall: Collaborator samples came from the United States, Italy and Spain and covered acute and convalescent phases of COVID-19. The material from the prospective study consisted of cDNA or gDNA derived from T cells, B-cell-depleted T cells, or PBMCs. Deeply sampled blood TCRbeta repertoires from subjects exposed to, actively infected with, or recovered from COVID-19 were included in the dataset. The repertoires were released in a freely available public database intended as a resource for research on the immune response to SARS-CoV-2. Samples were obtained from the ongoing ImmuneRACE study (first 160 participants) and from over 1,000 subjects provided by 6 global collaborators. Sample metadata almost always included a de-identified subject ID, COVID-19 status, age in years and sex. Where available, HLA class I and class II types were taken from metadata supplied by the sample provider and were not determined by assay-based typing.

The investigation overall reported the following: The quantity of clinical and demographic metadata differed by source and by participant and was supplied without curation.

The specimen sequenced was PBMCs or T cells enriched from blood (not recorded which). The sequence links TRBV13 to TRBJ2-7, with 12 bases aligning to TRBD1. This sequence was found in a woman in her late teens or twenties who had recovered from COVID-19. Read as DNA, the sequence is TGTGCCAGCAGCCAGGGGGACAGGGGGCGGGAGCAGTACTTC. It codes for CASSQGDRGREQYF. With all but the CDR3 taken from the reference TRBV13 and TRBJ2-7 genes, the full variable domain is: AAGVIQSPRHLIKEKRETATLKCYPIPRHDTVYWYQQGPGQDPQFLISFYEKMQSDKGSIPDRFSAQQFSDYHSELNMSSLELGDSALYFCASSQGDRGREQYFGPGTRLTVT.